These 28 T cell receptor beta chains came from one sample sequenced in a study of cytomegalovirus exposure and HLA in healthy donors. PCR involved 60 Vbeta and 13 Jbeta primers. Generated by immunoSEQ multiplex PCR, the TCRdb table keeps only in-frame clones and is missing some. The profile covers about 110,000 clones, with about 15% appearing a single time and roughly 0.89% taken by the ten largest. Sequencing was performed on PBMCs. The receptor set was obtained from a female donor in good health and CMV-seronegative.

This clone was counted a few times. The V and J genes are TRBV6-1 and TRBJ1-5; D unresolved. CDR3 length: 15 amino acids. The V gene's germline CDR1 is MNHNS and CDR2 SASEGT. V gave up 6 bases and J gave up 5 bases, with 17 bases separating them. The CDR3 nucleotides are TGTGCCAGCAGGGACCCGGGGAGGAGCGATCAGCCCCAGCATTTT. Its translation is CASRDPGRSDQPQHF.

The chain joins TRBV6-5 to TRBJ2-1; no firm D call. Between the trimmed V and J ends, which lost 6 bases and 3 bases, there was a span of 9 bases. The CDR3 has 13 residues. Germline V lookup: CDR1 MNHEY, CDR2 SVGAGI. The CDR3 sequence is CASSPSSYNEQFF. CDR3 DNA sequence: TGTGCCAGCAGCCCTAGTAGCTACAATGAGCAGTTCTTC.

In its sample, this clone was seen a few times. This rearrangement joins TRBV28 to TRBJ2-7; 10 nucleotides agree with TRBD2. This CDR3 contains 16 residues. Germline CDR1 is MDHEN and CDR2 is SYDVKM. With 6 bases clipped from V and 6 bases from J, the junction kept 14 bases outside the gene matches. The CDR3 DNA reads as TGTGCCAGCAGGCCCCATTTGAGCGGGAGGGCCCGCGAGCAGTACTTC. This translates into CASRPHLSGRAREQYF. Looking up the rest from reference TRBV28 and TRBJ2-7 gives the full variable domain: DVKVTQSSRYLVKRTGEKVFLECVQDMDHENMFWYRQDPGLGLRLIYFSYDVKMKEKGDIPEGYSVSREKKERFSLILESASTNQTSMYLCASRPHLSGRAREQYFGPGTRLTVT.

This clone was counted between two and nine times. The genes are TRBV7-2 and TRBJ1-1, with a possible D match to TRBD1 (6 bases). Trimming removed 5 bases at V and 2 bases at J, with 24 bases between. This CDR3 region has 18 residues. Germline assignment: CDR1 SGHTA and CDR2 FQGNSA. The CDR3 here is CASSLPRGQGRTNTEAFF. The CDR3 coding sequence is TGTGCCAGCAGCCTACCCCGAGGGCAGGGGCGAACCAACACTGAAGCTTTCTTT.

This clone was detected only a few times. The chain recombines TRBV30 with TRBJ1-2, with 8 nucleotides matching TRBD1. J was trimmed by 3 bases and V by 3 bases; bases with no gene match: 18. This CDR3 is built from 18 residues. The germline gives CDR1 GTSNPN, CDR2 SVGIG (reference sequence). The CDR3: CAWSDKDRAIFVDYGYTF. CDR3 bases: TGTGCCTGGAGCGATAAGGACAGGGCTATATTTGTTGACTATGGCTACACCTTC.

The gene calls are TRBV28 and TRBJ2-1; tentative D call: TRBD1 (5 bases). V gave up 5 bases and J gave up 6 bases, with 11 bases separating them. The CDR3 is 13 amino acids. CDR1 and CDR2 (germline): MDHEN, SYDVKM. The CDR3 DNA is TGTGCCAGCAGTCCCAGGGCAGCCAATGAGCAGTTCTTC. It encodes CASSPRAANEQFF.

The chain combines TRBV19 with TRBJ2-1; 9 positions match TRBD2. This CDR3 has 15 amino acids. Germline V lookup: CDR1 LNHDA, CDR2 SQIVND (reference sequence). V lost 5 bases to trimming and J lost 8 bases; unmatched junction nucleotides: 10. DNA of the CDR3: TGTGCCAGTAGTCGAAGCGGGAGGACAGGTTATGAGCAGTTCTTC. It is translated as CASSRSGRTGYEQFF.

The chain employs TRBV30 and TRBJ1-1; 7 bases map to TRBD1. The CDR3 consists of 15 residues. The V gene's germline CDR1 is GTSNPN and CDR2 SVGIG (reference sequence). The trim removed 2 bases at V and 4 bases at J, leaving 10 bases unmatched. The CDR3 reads CAWSTPLQGPTEAFF. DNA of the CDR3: TGTGCCTGGAGTACCCCACTACAGGGGCCCACTGAAGCTTTCTTT.

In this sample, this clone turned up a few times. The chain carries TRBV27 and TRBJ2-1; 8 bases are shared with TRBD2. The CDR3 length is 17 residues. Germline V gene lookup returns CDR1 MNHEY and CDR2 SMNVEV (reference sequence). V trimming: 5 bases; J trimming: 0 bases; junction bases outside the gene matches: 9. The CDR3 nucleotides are TGTGCCAGCAGTACCCACGCCGGGACTAGCTCCTACAATGAGCAGTTCTTC. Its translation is CASSTHAGTSSYNEQFF.

This chain's CDR3 is CASSLDGAGFAFF. CDR3 nucleotides: TGTGCCAGCAGCTTAGACGGGGCGGGGTTCGCTTTCTTT. The chain has TRBV7-2 and TRBJ1-1; tentative D call: TRBD1 (5 bases). Germline assignment: CDR1 SGHTA and CDR2 FQGNSA. Trimming shortened V by 1 base and J by 11 bases, and 14 bases separated the two germline ends. This CDR3 has 13 amino acids.

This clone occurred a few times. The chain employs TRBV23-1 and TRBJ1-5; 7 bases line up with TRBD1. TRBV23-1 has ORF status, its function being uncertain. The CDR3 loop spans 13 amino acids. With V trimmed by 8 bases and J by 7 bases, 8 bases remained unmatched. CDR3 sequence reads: CASFPGGRQPQHF. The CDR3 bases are TGCGCCAGCTTCCCAGGGGGGAGGCAGCCCCAGCATTTT.

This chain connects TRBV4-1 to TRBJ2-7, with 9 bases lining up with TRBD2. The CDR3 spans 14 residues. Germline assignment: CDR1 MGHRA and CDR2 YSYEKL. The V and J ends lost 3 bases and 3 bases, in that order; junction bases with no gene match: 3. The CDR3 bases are TGCGCCAGCAGCCATTTAGCGGGGGTCTACGAGCAGTACTTC. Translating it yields CASSHLAGVYEQYF.

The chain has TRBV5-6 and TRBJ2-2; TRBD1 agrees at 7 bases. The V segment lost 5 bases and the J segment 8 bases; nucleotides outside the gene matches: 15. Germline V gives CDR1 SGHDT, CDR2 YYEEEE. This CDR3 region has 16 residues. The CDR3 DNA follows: TGTGCCAGCAGTTGGGAAGGACAGGTCTCTGGGGGGGAGCTGTTTTTT. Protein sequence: CASSWEGQVSGGELFF.

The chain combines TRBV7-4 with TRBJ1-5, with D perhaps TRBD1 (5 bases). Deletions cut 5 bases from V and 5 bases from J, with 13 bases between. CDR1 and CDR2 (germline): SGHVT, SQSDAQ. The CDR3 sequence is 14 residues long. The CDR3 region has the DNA TGTGCCAGCAGCCATCAGGGTGACCATCAGCCCCAGCATTTT. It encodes CASSHQGDHQPQHF.

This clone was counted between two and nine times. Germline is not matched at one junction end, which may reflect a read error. The CDR3 bases are TGTGCCAGCATGGGGGAAACAGGGTATAAGTCGGATTTT. The encoded protein is CASMGETGYKSDF. V gene TRBV2 combines with J gene TRBJ2-3; perhaps TRBD1 as D (6 bases). The CDR3 is 13 amino acids. Germline values: CDR1 SNHLY, CDR2 FYNNEI.

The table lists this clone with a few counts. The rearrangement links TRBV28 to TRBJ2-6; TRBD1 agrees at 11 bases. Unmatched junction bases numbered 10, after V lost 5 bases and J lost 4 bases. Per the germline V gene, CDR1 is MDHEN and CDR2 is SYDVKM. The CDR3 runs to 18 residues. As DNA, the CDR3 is TGTGCCAGCAGTCCGTTGGACAGGGGGCGTGGAGGGGCCAACGTCCTGACTTTC. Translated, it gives CASSPLDRGRGGANVLTF.

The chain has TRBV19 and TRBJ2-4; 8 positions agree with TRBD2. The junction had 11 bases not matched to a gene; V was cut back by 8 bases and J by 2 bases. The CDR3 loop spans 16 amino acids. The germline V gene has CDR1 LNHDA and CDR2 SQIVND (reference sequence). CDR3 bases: TGTGCCAGTTCGGTGGTACGGGGGGGTTCCAAAAACATTCAGTACTTC. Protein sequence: CASSVVRGGSKNIQYF.

CDR3 sequence: CASSLQGSKETQYF. The DNA for the CDR3 is TGTGCCAGCAGCTTACAGGGTAGTAAAGAGACCCAGTACTTC. V and J are TRBV7-9 and TRBJ2-5, with D tentatively TRBD1 (5 bases). Trimming left V 2 bases short and J 3 bases short, with 10 bases between. CDR3 size: 14 residues. CDR1 SEHNR and CDR2 FQNEAQ come from the germline V gene (reference sequence). The whole variable domain, filled in from reference TRBV7-9 and TRBJ2-5, reads DTGVSQNPRHKITKRGQNVTFRCDPISEHNRLYWYRQTLGQGPEFLTYFQNEAQLEKSRLLSDRFSAERPKGSFSTLEIQRTEQGDSAMYLCASSLQGSKETQYFGPGTRLLVL.

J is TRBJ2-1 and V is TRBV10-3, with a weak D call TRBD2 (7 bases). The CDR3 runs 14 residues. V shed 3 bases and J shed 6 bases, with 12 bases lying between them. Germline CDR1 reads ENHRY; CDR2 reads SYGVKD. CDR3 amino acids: CAISERGASNEQFF. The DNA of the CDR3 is TGTGCCATCAGTGAACGGGGGGCTAGCAATGAGCAGTTCTTC.

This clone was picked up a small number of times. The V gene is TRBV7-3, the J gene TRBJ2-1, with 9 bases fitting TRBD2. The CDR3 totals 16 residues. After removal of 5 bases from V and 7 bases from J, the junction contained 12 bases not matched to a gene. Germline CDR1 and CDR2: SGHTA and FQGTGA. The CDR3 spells CASSTPPGLAKNEQFF. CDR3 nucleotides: TGTGCCAGCAGCACCCCCCCGGGACTAGCAAAAAATGAGCAGTTCTTC.

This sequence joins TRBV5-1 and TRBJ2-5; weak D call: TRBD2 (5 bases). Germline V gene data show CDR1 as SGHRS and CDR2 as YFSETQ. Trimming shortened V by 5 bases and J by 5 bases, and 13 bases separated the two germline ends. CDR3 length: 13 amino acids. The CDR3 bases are TGCGCCAGCAGTCGGACTCCCTGGGAGACCCAGTACTTC. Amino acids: CASSRTPWETQYF.

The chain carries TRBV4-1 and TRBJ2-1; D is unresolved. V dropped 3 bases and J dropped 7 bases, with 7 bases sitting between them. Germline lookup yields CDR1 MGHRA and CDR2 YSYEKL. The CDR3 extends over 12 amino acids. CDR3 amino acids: CASSHQRNEQFF. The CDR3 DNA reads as TGCGCCAGCAGCCACCAACGGAATGAGCAGTTCTTC.

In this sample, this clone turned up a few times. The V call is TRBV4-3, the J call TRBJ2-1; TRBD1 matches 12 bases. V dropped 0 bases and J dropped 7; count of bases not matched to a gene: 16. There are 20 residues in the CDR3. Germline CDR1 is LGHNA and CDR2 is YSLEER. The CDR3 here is CASSQEPGTGGRSTTNEQFF. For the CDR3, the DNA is TGCGCCAGCAGCCAAGAACCGGGGACAGGGGGCAGGAGCACGACAAATGAGCAGTTCTTC.

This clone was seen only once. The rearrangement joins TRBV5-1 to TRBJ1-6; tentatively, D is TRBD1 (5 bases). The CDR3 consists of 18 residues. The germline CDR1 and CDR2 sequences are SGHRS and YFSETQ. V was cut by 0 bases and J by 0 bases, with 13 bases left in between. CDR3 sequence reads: CASSLAGGPSSYNSPLHF. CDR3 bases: TGCGCCAGCAGCTTGGCCGGGGGTCCAAGCTCCTATAATTCACCCCTCCACTTT.

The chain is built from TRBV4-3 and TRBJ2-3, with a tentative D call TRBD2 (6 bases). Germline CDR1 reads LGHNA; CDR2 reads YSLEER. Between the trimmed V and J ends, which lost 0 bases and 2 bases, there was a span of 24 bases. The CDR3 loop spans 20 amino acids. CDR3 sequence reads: CASSQEKTFLWRGPTDTQYF. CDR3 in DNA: TGCGCCAGCAGCCAAGAAAAAACCTTCCTCTGGCGGGGACCCACAGATACGCAGTATTTT.

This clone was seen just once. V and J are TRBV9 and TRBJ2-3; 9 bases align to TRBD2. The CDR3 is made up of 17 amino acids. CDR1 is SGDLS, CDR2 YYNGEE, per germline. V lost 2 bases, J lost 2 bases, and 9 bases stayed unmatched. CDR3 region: CASSVKREVRDTDTQYF. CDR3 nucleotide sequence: TGTGCCAGCAGCGTGAAGCGGGAGGTTCGGGACACAGATACGCAGTATTTT.

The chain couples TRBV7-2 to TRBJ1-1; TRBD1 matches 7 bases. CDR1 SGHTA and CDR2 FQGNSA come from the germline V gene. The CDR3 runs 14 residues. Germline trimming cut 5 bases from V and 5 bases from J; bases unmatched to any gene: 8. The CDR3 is CASSHNRGGTEAFF. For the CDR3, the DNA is TGTGCCAGCAGCCATAACAGGGGCGGAACTGAAGCTTTCTTT.

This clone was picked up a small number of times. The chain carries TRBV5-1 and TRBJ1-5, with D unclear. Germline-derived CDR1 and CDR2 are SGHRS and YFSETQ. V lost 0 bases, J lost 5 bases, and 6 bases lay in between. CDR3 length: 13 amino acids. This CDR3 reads CASSLASDQPQHF. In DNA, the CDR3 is TGCGCCAGCAGCTTGGCGTCCGATCAGCCCCAGCATTTT.